This paragraph reports one T cell receptor beta chain. The antigen is undetermined. This donor's CMV serostatus is unrecorded. J lost 1 base, V lost 8 bases, and 2 bases had no gene match. The CDR3 is 12 amino acids. Germline-derived CDR1 and CDR2 are GTSNPN and SVGIG (reference sequence). 13 Jbeta primers and 60 Vbeta primers were used for the PCR. TCRdb's table, derived via immunoSEQ multiplex PCR, lists solely in-frame clones and lacks some. The repertoire holds 150,000 to 200,000 clones, approximately 78% seen once, with roughly 2.5% in the top ten. The source of the sample is a study of cytomegalovirus exposure and HLA in healthy donors. Study-level results: When analyzed later, a missense DCLRE1C variant was found to be linked to TCR beta V- and J-gene trimming. Overall, approximately 150 TCR beta chains were annotated as cytomegalovirus-associated. It was reportedly the case that the classifier diagnosed cytomegalovirus status with high specificity and sensitivity.

The sample taken for sequencing was PBMCs. This TCR derives from a human donor in good health. V is TRBV30 and J is TRBJ2-3; the match to TRBD2 covers 8 bases. The CDR3 DNA is TGTGCCAGGGGACTAGGCACAGATACGCAGTATTTT. Protein product: CARGLGTDTQYF. The full variable domain, rest sourced from reference TRBV30 and TRBJ2-3, is SQTIHQWPATLVQPVGSPLSLECTVEGTSNPNLYWYRQAAGRGLQLLFYSVGIGQISSEVPQNLSASRPQDRQFILSSKKLLLSDSGFYLCARGLGTDTQYFGPGTRLTVL.